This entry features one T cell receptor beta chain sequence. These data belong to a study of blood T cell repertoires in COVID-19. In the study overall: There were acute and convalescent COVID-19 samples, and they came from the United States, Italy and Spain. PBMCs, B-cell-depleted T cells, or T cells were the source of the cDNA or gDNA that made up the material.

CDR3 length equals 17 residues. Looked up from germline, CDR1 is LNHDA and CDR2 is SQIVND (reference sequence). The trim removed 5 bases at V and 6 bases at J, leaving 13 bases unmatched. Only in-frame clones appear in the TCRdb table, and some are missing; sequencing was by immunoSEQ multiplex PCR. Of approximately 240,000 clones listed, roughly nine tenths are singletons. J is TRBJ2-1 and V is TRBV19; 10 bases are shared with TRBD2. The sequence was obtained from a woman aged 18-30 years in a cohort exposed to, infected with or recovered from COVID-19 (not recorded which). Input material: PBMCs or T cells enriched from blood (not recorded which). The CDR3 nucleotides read TGTGCCAGTAGTCCCCCCCTTAGCGGGAGGAGTGGCAATGAGCAGTTCTTC. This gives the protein CASSPPLSGRSGNEQFF.